This TCR beta chain was observed in a study of post-analysis software for immune sequencing data. This CDR3 is 14 amino acids long. V was pared by 3 bases and J by 3 bases, with 9 bases between. A remark on this clonotype: What it binds is not known. This may be a read error: a much more frequent sequence differs by one nucleotide. The conserved closing phenylalanine or tryptophan is absent in this CDR3, likely reflecting a read error.

Study outcomes and limitations: A significant reduction in normalized Chao1 diversity was observed in multiple sclerosis patients versus controls. Relative to controls, patients had five TRBV segments at higher frequency, with TRBV5-6, TRBV5-1 and TRBV20-1 among these.

Unique molecular identifiers had been added to the TCR beta cDNA libraries. TCRdb passed the PCR reads through MiXCR, listing each CDR3 protein once. The table lists some 260,000 distinct CDR3 sequences, 36% of them singletons, with 4% to 6% in the top ten. The chain recombines TRBV12-3 or TRBV12-4 with TRBJ1-5; perhaps TRBD1 as D (6 bases). The sequence derives from a girl aged 5 to 17 with multiple sclerosis. The sequenced material came from blood. CDR3 sequence (DNA): TGTGCCAGCAGTTTGGGGGCTAACAATCAGCCCCAGCATTGT. Its protein is CASSLGANNQPQHC.